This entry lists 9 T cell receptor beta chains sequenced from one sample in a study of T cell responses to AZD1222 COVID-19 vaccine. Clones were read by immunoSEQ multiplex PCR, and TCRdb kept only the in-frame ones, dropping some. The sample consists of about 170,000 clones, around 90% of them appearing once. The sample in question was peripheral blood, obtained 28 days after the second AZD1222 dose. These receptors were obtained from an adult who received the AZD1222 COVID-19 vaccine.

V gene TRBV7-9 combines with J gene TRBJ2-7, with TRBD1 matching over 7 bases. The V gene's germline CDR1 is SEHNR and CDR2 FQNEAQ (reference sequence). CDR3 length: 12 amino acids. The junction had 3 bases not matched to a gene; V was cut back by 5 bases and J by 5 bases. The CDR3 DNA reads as TGTGCCAGCAGCCAACAGGGGAACGAGCAGTACTTC. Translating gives CASSQQGNEQYF.

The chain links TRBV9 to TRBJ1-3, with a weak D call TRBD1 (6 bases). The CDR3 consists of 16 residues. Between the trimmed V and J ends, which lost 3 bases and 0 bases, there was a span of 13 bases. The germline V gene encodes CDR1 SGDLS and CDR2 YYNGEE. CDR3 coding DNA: TGTGCCAGCAGCGGAGGACAGTTTTTCTCTGGAAACACCATATATTTT. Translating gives CASSGGQFFSGNTIYF.

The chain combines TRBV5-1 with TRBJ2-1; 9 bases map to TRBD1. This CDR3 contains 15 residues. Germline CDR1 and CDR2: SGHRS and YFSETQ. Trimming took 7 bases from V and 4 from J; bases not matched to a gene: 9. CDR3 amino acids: CASGTGQGVYNEQFF. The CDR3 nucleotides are TGCGCCAGCGGGACGGGACAGGGAGTTTACAATGAGCAGTTCTTC.

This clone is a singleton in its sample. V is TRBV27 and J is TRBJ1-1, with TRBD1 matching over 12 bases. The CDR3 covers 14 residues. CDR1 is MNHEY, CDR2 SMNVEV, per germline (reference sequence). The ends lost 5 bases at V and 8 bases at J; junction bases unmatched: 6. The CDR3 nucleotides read TGTGCCAGCAGTGGCGGGACAGGGGGCGGAGAAGCTTTCTTT. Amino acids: CASSGGTGGGEAFF.

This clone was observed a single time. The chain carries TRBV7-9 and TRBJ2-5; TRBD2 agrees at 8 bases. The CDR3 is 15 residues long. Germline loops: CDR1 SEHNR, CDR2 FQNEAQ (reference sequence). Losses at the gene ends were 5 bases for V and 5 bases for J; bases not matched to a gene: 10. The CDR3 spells CASSKGLDLLETQYF. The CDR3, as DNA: TGTGCCAGCAGCAAGGGACTAGATCTCCTTGAGACCCAGTACTTC.

This CDR3 reads CASSPPPAESRGYEQYF. The CDR3 DNA reads TGTGCCAGCAGCCCGCCCCCTGCGGAGTCTAGAGGCTACGAGCAGTACTTC. This sequence joins TRBV13 and TRBJ2-7; D uncertain. The CDR3 is made up of 17 amino acids. Germline loops: CDR1 PRHDT, CDR2 FYEKMQ (reference sequence). The V and J ends lost 5 bases and 3 bases respectively, with 23 bases between them.

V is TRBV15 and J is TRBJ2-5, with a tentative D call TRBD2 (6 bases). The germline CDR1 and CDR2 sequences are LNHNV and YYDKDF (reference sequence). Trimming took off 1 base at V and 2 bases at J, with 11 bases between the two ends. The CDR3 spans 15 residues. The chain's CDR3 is CATSRGEGGQETQYF. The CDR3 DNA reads TGTGCCACCAGCAGAGGTGAGGGAGGACAAGAGACCCAGTACTTC. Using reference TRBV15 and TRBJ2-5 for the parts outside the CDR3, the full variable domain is DAMVIQNPRYQVTQFGKPVTLSCSQTLNHNVMYWYQQKSSQAPKLLFHYYDKDFNNEADTPDNFQSRRPNTSFCFLDIRSPGLGDTAMYLCATSRGEGGQETQYFGPGTRLLVL.

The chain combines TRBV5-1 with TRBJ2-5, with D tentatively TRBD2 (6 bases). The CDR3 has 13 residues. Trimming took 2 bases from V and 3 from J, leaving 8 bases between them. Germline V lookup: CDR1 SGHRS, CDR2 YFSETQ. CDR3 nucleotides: TGCGCCAGCAGCTTTTCGGGGGAAGAGACCCAGTACTTC. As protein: CASSFSGEETQYF.

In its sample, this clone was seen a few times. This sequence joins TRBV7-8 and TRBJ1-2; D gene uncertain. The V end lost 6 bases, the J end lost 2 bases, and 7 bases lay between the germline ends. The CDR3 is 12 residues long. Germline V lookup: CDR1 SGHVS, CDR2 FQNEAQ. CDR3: CASSSRNYGYTF. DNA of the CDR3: TGTGCCAGCAGTTCCCGGAACTATGGCTACACCTTC.